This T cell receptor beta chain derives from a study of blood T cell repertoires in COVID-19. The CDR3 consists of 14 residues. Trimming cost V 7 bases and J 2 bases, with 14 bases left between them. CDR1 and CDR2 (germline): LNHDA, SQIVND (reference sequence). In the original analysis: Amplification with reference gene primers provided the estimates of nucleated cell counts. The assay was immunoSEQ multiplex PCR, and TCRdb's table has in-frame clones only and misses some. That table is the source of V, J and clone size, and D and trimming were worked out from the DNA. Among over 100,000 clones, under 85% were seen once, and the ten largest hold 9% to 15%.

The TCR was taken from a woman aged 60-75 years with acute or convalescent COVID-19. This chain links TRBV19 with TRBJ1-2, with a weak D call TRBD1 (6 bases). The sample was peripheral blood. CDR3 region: CASTLTGGNYGYTF. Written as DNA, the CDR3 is TGTGCCAGTACCTTGACAGGCGGCAACTATGGCTACACCTTC.